This T cell receptor beta chain was captured by sequencing in a study of blood T cell repertoires in COVID-19. Study as a whole: Researchers got acute and convalescent COVID-19 samples from the United States, Italy and Spain. PBMCs, B-cell-depleted T cells, or T cells were the source of the cDNA or gDNA that made up the material.

Only in-frame clones appear in the TCRdb table, and some are missing; sequencing was by immunoSEQ multiplex PCR. The sample consists of around 170,000 clones, about 81% of them appearing once. The Seattle patients, enrolled during active infection, were followed longitudinally. The length of the CDR3 is 14 residues. The germline V and J ends were trimmed by 4 bases and 4 bases, with 14 bases remaining between them. CDR1 is SGHNT, CDR2 YYREEE, per germline (reference sequence). The rearrangement uses TRBV5-4 and TRBJ1-2, with D perhaps TRBD1 (6 bases). This sequence originates from a woman of 80 years or more with COVID-19, enrolled during active disease. Sequenced: peripheral blood. This chain's CDR3 is CASSPNRAGYGYTF. The CDR3 nucleotides are TGTGCCAGCAGCCCGAACAGGGCTGGCTATGGCTACACCTTC.